Each of the 10 T cell receptor beta chains below was sequenced from the same sample in a study of T-cell reconstitution after alpha-beta-depleted transplantation in children. Unique molecular identifiers were incorporated during preparation of the TCRbeta library. TCRdb reprocessed the PCR reads via MiXCR and lists one record per CDR3 protein. The table records around 200,000 distinct CDR3 sequences, approximately 11% of them present only once. Sequencing used PBMCs, obtained before TCRalphabeta/CD19-depleted stem cell transplant. These receptors originate from a child under two years old with acute myeloid leukemia, due to receive a stem cell transplant.

There are many counts of this clonotype. This chain links TRBV25-1 with TRBJ2-1; D not resolved. Trimming cost V 4 bases and J 6 bases, with 10 bases left between them. Germline loops: CDR1 MGHDK, CDR2 SYGVNS. The CDR3 length is 13 residues. CDR3 region: CASSGVGLNEQFF. The CDR3, as DNA: TGTGCCAGCAGTGGTGTGGGCCTCAATGAGCAGTTCTTC.

This clonotype was recorded at least ten times. This chain links TRBV4-1 with TRBJ2-7; TRBD2 matches at 16 bases. Per the germline V gene, CDR1 is MGHRA and CDR2 is YSYEKL. The length of the CDR3 is 16 residues. V lost 4 bases and J lost 9; bases outside the gene matches: 9. The CDR3 bases are TGCGCCAGCAGCCTCTACGGAGGGACTAGCGGGAGGGGGCAGTACTTC. Its translation: CASSLYGGTSGRGQYF.

This clonotype was recorded many times. The genes are TRBV5-1 and TRBJ2-5; possibly TRBD1 for D (5 bases). The CDR3 consists of 13 residues. V was shortened by 2 bases and J by 2 bases, with 7 bases between the two germline ends. The V gene's germline CDR1 is SGHRS and CDR2 YFSETQ. CDR3 residues: CASSFQGQETQYF. The CDR3 DNA reads as TGCGCCAGCAGCTTTCAGGGACAAGAGACCCAGTACTTC. The whole variable domain, remainder taken from reference TRBV5-1 and TRBJ2-5, is KAGVTQTPRYLIKTRGQQVTLSCSPISGHRSVSWYQQTPGQGLQFLFEYFSETQRNKGNFPGRFSGRQFSNSRSEMNVSTLELGDSALYLCASSFQGQETQYFGPGTRLLVL.

This clonotype came up many times. The CDR3 coding sequence is TGTGCCAGCAGCCCCCCCAACACATGGAGTGTGAATGGCTACACCTTC. This encodes CASSPPNTWSVNGYTF. The chain has TRBV28 and TRBJ1-2; no definite D call. The V and J ends lost 6 bases and 6 bases respectively, with 23 bases between them. Per germline, CDR1 MDHEN and CDR2 SYDVKM. The CDR3 contains 16 residues.

The sample holds many counts of this clonotype. V usage is TRBV3-1 and J usage is TRBJ2-2; a weak D match, TRBD2 (6 bases). The germline V gene has CDR1 LGHDT and CDR2 YNNKEL (reference sequence). Trimming removed 4 bases from V and 3 bases from J, with 12 bases in between. CDR3 size: 15 residues. CDR3 in DNA: TGTGCCAGCAGCCTAACTAGCTTCGACACCGGGGAGCTGTTTTTT. It translates to CASSLTSFDTGELFF.

This clonotype was recorded at least ten times. The chain combines TRBV20-1 with TRBJ2-7; 11 bases line up with TRBD2. CDR1 is DFQATT and CDR2 is SNEGSKA in the germline V gene (reference sequence). The CDR3 covers 16 residues. V lost 1 base and J lost 0; bases outside the gene matches: 5. CDR3 bases: TGCAGTGCTAGAGGGGCCGGGACTAGCGGCTCCTACGAGCAGTACTTC. Translating it yields CSARGAGTSGSYEQYF.

The sample holds many counts of this clonotype. The chain is built from TRBV5-1 and TRBJ2-2; maybe TRBD1 (6 bases). CDR1 SGHRS and CDR2 YFSETQ come from the germline V gene. V shed 4 bases and J shed 4 bases, with 17 bases lying between them. The CDR3 has 16 amino acids. CDR3 sequence reads: CASSQGHTAGTGELFF. Here the CDR3 DNA reads TGCGCCAGCAGCCAGGGACACACGGCGGGCACCGGGGAGCTGTTTTTT.

This clonotype was detected many times. J is TRBJ2-3 and V is TRBV12-3 or TRBV12-4; D not resolved. The CDR3 extends over 16 amino acids. V lost 3 bases and J 2 bases, leaving 15 bases between the germline ends. CDR3 amino acids: CASSLNPAPLTDTQYF. The CDR3 nucleotides read TGTGCCAGCAGTTTGAACCCAGCCCCACTCACAGATACGCAGTATTTT.

Ten or more counts support this clonotype. The chain recombines TRBV20-1 with TRBJ2-5; D is ambiguous. The CDR3 sequence is 13 residues long. The germline V gene encodes CDR1 DFQATT and CDR2 SNEGSKA (reference sequence). Trimming shortened V by 3 bases and J by 3 bases, and 11 bases separated the two germline ends. In DNA form, the CDR3 reads TGCAGTGCTAGTTTGGGTGGGGAAGAGACCCAGTACTTC. Protein product: CSASLGGEETQYF.

This chain uses TRBV29-1 with TRBJ2-7, with D unresolved. Germline V gene lookup returns CDR1 SQVTM and CDR2 ANQGSEA. V lost 5 bases to trimming and J lost 2 bases, with 16 bases between them. The CDR3 loop spans 14 amino acids. In DNA form, the CDR3 reads TGCAGCGTTCGAGGCATATCGGCTCCCTACGAGCAGTACTTC. It yields the protein CSVRGISAPYEQYF.